This T cell receptor beta chain originates from a study of blood T cell repertoires in COVID-19. As for the study in general: There were acute and convalescent COVID-19 samples, and they came from the United States, Italy and Spain.

Ages ranged from roughly 18 to 100 years, with residence in approximately 23 US areas. Grouping used clinical history reported by participants in a survey and questionnaire. Data came from immunoSEQ multiplex PCR; TCRdb stores just in-frame clones and leaves some out. Counted here are 180,000 or so clones, 80% to 85% occurring once; the ten biggest clones make up less than 8.5%. This clonotype was obtained from a middle-aged man who had recovered from COVID-19. Sequencing was carried out using PBMCs or T cells enriched from blood (not recorded which).

The DNA for the CDR3 is TGTGCCAGCAGTTACACAGGACAGGGCGGGCAGCCCCAGCATTTT. Translated, it gives CASSYTGQGGQPQHF. The chain links TRBV6-5 to TRBJ1-5, with 8 nucleotides matching TRBD1. V trimming: 2 bases; J trimming: 7 bases; junction bases outside the gene matches: 7. The CDR3 has 15 amino acids. Germline assignment: CDR1 MNHEY and CDR2 SVGAGI.